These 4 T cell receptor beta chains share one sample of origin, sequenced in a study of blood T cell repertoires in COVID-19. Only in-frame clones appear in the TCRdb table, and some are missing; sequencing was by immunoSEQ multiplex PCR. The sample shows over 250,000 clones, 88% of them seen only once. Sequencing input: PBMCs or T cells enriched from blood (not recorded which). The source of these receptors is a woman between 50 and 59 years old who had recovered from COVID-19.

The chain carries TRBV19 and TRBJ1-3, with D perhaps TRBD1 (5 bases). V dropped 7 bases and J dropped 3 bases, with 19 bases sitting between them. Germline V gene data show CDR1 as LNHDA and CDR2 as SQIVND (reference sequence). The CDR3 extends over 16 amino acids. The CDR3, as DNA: TGTGCCAGTAAATCGACAGCGACGAAGGGTGGAAACACCATATATTTT. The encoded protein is CASKSTATKGGNTIYF.

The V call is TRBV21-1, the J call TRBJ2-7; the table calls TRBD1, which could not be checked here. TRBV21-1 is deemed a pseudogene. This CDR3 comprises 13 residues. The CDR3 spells CAVRAGQTYEQYF. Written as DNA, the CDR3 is TGTGCCGTACGAGCTGGACAGACTTACGAGCAGTACTTC.

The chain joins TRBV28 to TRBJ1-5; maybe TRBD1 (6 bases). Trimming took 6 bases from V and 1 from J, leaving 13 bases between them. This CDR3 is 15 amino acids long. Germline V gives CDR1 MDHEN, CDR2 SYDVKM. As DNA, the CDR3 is TGTGCCAGCAGGGAGGCCACAGGGAGCAATCAGCCCCAGCATTTT. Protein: CASREATGSNQPQHF.

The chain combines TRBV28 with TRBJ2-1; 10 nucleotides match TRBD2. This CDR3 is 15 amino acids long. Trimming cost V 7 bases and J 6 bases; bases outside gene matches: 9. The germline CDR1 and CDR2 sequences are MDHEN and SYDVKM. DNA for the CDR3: TGTGCCAGCAAGGGAGCGGGAGGGCCTTTCAATGAGCAGTTCTTC. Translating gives CASKGAGGPFNEQFF.